Listed below are T cell receptor beta chains from one sample, sequenced in a study of vaccination effects on CD4 cells after COVID-19. Only in-frame clones appear in the TCRdb table, and some are missing; sequencing was by immunoSEQ multiplex PCR. The sample has about 66,000 clones, 70% to 85% seen once; the top ten hold about 2.2%. Antigen specificity for these receptors is unknown. Specimen: CD4+ T cells from PBMCs cultured without peptide, collected after COVID-19 vaccination. These receptors came from a human donor who received a COVID-19 vaccine. CDR3s include the opening cysteine and the closing phenylalanine or tryptophan. The D gene is left open where the match is weak. Size is stated for part of the rows, as once, few or many counts, or as a class when the clone is expanded.

CDR3 DNA: TGTGCCAGCACCTCGACAGCGGAAAAACTGTTTTTT
CDR3 protein: CASTSTAEKLFF
V gene: TRBV28
D gene: -
clone size: -
J gene: TRBJ1-4

CDR3 DNA: TGTGCCACCAGCTCTCAGGGCTATGGCTACACCTTC
CDR3 protein: CATSSQGYGYTF
V gene: TRBV15
D gene: -
clone size: -
J gene: TRBJ1-2

CDR3 DNA: TGTGCCAGCAGCCAAGATCGTTACAGCAGCAATCAGCCCCAGCATTTT
CDR3 protein: CASSQDRYSSNQPQHF
V gene: TRBV4-2
D gene: -
clone size: few
J gene: TRBJ1-5

CDR3 DNA: TGCACCAGCAGCCGGGGACTCCCCGGCGCCTATAATTCACCCCTCCACTTT
CDR3 protein: CTSSRGLPGAYNSPLHF
V gene: TRBV1
D gene: -
clone size: -
J gene: TRBJ1-6

CDR3 DNA: TGTGCCAGCAGCTTACGGTCTTCTCTCTATGGCTACACCTTC
CDR3 protein: CASSLRSSLYGYTF
V gene: TRBV7-2
D gene: -
clone size: -
J gene: TRBJ1-2

CDR3 DNA: TGTGCCAGCAGCCAAGTAGAAAGCTATGGCTACACCTTC
CDR3 protein: CASSQVESYGYTF
V gene: TRBV3-1/TRBV3-2
D gene: -
clone size: -
J gene: TRBJ1-2

CDR3 DNA: TGTGCCAGTAGTATAGGGGATCGCACAGATACGCAGTATTTT
CDR3 protein: CASSIGDRTDTQYF
V gene: TRBV19
D gene: -
clone size: -
J gene: TRBJ2-3

CDR3 DNA: TGTGCCAGTAAGCCGGCCGGGAAGCCCCAAGAGACCCAGTACTTC
CDR3 protein: CASKPAGKPQETQYF
V gene: TRBV19
D gene: -
clone size: -
J gene: TRBJ2-5

CDR3 DNA: TGTGCCAGCAACCCGGGGGGGCGCCGGGAGACCCAGCATTTT
CDR3 protein: CASNPGGRRETQHF
V gene: TRBV28
D gene: -
clone size: -
J gene: TRBJ1-5

CDR3 DNA: TGTGCCAGCAGCTATTACAGGAATTCACCCCTCCACTTT
CDR3 protein: CASSYYRNSPLHF
V gene: TRBV5-4
D gene: -
clone size: few
J gene: TRBJ1-6

CDR3 DNA: TGTGCCACCAGTGATTTAGCGGGGGGGGCCTACAATGAGCAGTTCTTC
CDR3 protein: CATSDLAGGAYNEQFF
V gene: TRBV24-1
D gene: TRBD2
clone size: -
J gene: TRBJ2-1

CDR3 DNA: TGTGCCAGCAGTTTAGGACAGGGAGCAAAACTGTTTTTT
CDR3 protein: CASSLGQGAKLFF
V gene: TRBV12-3/TRBV12-4
D gene: TRBD1
clone size: -
J gene: TRBJ1-4

CDR3 DNA: TGTGCCACCAGTGATCCGCGCCGACAGGGGGCCGGAAATGAGCAGTTCTTC
CDR3 protein: CATSDPRRQGAGNEQFF
V gene: TRBV24-1
D gene: TRBD1
clone size: -
J gene: TRBJ2-1

CDR3 DNA: TGTGCCTGGAGTGCGAACGGACAGGTTCGGGAGACCCAGTACTTC
CDR3 protein: CAWSANGQVRETQYF
V gene: TRBV30
D gene: TRBD1
clone size: -
J gene: TRBJ2-5

CDR3 DNA: TGTGCCAGCAGCACGACAGGGGTGGATGGCTACACCTTC
CDR3 protein: CASSTTGVDGYTF
V gene: TRBV5-4
D gene: TRBD1
clone size: -
J gene: TRBJ1-2

CDR3 DNA: TGTGCCAGCAGTTTAGGCGGACAGTACTCTGGAAACACCATATATTTT
CDR3 protein: CASSLGGQYSGNTIYF
V gene: TRBV28
D gene: -
clone size: -
J gene: TRBJ1-3

CDR3 DNA: TGTGCCAGCAGTTCAGTCCTCTCTAACTATGGCTACACCTTC
CDR3 protein: CASSSVLSNYGYTF
V gene: TRBV6-6
D gene: -
clone size: -
J gene: TRBJ1-2

CDR3 DNA: TGTGCCAGCAGCTTGGCCGCAGGGGCCGGGGAGCTGTTTTTT
CDR3 protein: CASSLAAGAGELFF
V gene: TRBV5-6
D gene: -
clone size: -
J gene: TRBJ2-2

CDR3 DNA: TGTGCCAGCAGTTACGGACAGCAGAGTGAAAAACTGTTTTTT
CDR3 protein: CASSYGQQSEKLFF
V gene: TRBV6-5
D gene: -
clone size: once
J gene: TRBJ1-4

CDR3 DNA: TGTGCCAGCTCGCCTACAGGTAACACTGAAGCTTTCTTT
CDR3 protein: CASSPTGNTEAFF
V gene: TRBV18
D gene: -
clone size: few
J gene: TRBJ1-1

CDR3 DNA: TGTGCCAGCAGTGAGACACGGGGGTCCAAAAACATTCAGTACTTC
CDR3 protein: CASSETRGSKNIQYF
V gene: TRBV2
D gene: -
clone size: -
J gene: TRBJ2-4

CDR3 DNA: TGTGCCATCAAAAAAGGGACGGAAGAGACCCAGTACTTC
CDR3 protein: CAIKKGTEETQYF
V gene: TRBV10-3
D gene: -
clone size: -
J gene: TRBJ2-5